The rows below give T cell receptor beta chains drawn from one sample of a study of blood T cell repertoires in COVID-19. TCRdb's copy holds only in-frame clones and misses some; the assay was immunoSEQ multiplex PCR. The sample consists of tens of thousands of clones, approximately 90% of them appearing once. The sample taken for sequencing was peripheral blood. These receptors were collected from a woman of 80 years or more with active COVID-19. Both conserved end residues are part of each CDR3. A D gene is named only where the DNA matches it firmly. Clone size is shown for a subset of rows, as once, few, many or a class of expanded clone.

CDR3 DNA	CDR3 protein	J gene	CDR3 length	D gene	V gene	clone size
TGTGCCAGCAGCTTTCTCGGTCTAACGAACACCGGGGAGCTGTTTTTT	CASSFLGLTNTGELFF	TRBJ2-2	16	NA	TRBV7-2	NA
TGTGCCAGCAGTCAGACTAGCGGGACGTCCTACGAGCAGTACTTC	CASSQTSGTSYEQYF	TRBJ2-7	15	TRBD2	TRBV28	NA
TGTGCCAGCAGTGAAGGAGGGACAGGGATGACAGATACGCAGTATTTT	CASSEGGTGMTDTQYF	TRBJ2-3	16	TRBD1	TRBV2	NA
TGTGCCAGCAGCTTAGCGCCCCCCCGAGGCGGGAGAGGAGATACGCAGTATTTT	CASSLAPPRGGRGDTQYF	TRBJ2-3	18	TRBD2	TRBV7-8	NA
TGTGCCAGCAGCCAAGATCTATGGGCTTCCGAACAGCCCCAGCATTTT	CASSQDLWASEQPQHF	TRBJ1-5	16	NA	TRBV4-2	NA
TGTGCCAGCAGCCAGACCGGGACAGGGACCTACGAGCAGTACTTC	CASSQTGTGTYEQYF	TRBJ2-7	15	TRBD1	TRBV3-1/TRBV3-2	NA
TGTGCCAGCAGCCCGGGACTAGCGGTCGACTACGAGCAGTACTTC	CASSPGLAVDYEQYF	TRBJ2-7	15	TRBD2	TRBV5-5	once
TGTGCCAGCTCATTTGATTTCGCGGGAGACAACGAGCAGTACTTC	CASSFDFAGDNEQYF	TRBJ2-7	15	TRBD2	TRBV18	NA
TGTGCCAGCAGTACTAGCGGGAGATCCGGGGAGCTGTTTTTT	CASSTSGRSGELFF	TRBJ2-2	14	TRBD2	TRBV28	NA
TGTGCCAGCAGCAAAGCGTCGATAGAGGGAGAGACCCAGTACTTC	CASSKASIEGETQYF	TRBJ2-5	15	NA	TRBV21-1	NA
TGTGCCAGCAGTGACTCGGGACTAGGTCACAATGAGCAGTTCTTC	CASSDSGLGHNEQFF	TRBJ2-1	15	TRBD2	TRBV6-4	NA
TGTGCCAGCAGAGGAAGGACAGTGGGAGAGTTCTTC	CASRGRTVGEFF	TRBJ2-1	12	NA	TRBV7-2	NA
TGTGCCTGGAGTTCTTTCAGCTCTGGGGCCAACGTCCTGACTTTC	CAWSSFSSGANVLTF	TRBJ2-6	15	NA	TRBV30	NA
TGTGCCAGCAGCCTGACAGGGTTCCGATTTAACTATGGCTACACCTTC	CASSLTGFRFNYGYTF	TRBJ1-2	16	TRBD1	TRBV28	NA
TGTGCCAGCAGTGTCCCGGGACAGAGCTCCTACGAGCAGTACTTC	CASSVPGQSSYEQYF	TRBJ2-7	15	TRBD1	TRBV25-1	once
TGTGCCAGCAGCTTAGCGGGGCTAGCGGGAGAATGGGATACGCAGTATTTT	CASSLAGLAGEWDTQYF	TRBJ2-3	17	TRBD2	TRBV7-9	NA
TGTGCCAGCAGGTCGGGCGGGGATTCACCCCTCCACTTT	CASRSGGDSPLHF	TRBJ1-6	13	NA	TRBV2	NA
TGTGCCAGCAGCCAAGATACGAGCGGGAGGTTAGTGAACTTC	CASSQDTSGRLVNF	TRBJ2-5	14	TRBD2	TRBV4-2	NA
TGCGCCAGCAGCCCTCTTGGCGGAGGGAGCTCCTACAATGAGCAGTTCTTC	CASSPLGGGSSYNEQFF	TRBJ2-1	17	NA	TRBV4-1	NA
TGTGCCATCAGTGAGTCTGGGCGGGATCAGCCCCAGCATTTT	CAISESGRDQPQHF	TRBJ1-5	14	NA	TRBV10-3	NA
TGTGCCACTCAACAGGGGGCAGGGCACGAGCAGTACTTC	CATQQGAGHEQYF	TRBJ2-7	13	TRBD1	TRBV12-3/TRBV12-4	NA
TGTGCCAGCAGCTTAAACAGGGCCGCAGATACGCAGTATTTT	CASSLNRAADTQYF	TRBJ2-3	14	NA	TRBV7-8	NA
TGTGCCAGTACCCCGACAGGGCTGCAGCCCCAGCATTTT	CASTPTGLQPQHF	TRBJ1-5	13	TRBD1	TRBV19	few
TGTGCCAGCAGCCACGGACTGAATAATTCACCCCTCCACTTT	CASSHGLNNSPLHF	TRBJ1-6	14	NA	TRBV7-6	NA
TGCGCCAGCAGCTTAAGCGGGAATGATGGCTACACCTTC	CASSLSGNDGYTF	TRBJ1-2	13	NA	TRBV5-1	NA
TGTGCCAGCTCACCAGGGGCGGGACCAGATACGCAGTATTTT	CASSPGAGPDTQYF	TRBJ2-3	14	NA	TRBV18	NA
TGTGCCAGCAGCCAAGATCGGCGGGAGGGCCGATCAGATACGCAGTATTTT	CASSQDRREGRSDTQYF	TRBJ2-3	17	TRBD2	TRBV3-1/TRBV3-2	NA
TGTGCCAGCATGTCGCCGGGACTAGTGCGCGGGGATACGCAGTATTTT	CASMSPGLVRGDTQYF	TRBJ2-3	16	TRBD2	TRBV27	NA
TGTGCCATCAGTGAACGAGCGGGAGGCACAGATACGCAGTATTTT	CAISERAGGTDTQYF	TRBJ2-3	15	TRBD2	TRBV10-3	NA
TGCAGCGTTGAATTGCGGGGACTCACAGATACGCAGTATTTT	CSVELRGLTDTQYF	TRBJ2-3	14	NA	TRBV29-1	NA
TGTGCCAGCAGTCGAAACCCGGGACAGGGTACGGGCTACACCTTC	CASSRNPGQGTGYTF	TRBJ1-2	15	TRBD1	TRBV6-5	NA
TGTGCCAGCAGCTTAAGGTCAGGGGGTGTCGAGCAGTACTTC	CASSLRSGGVEQYF	TRBJ2-7	14	TRBD1	TRBV7-2	NA
TGTGCCAGTCTTGAACAGGGAAATACGCAGTATTTT	CASLEQGNTQYF	TRBJ2-3	12	NA	TRBV19	NA
TGTGCCAGCAGTTTAGCCAGCCCGGGTGAGCAGTTCTTC	CASSLASPGEQFF	TRBJ2-1	13	NA	TRBV28	NA
TGTGCCAGCAGCTTATTAGCGGTTGCGAACACCGGGGAGCTGTTTTTT	CASSLLAVANTGELFF	TRBJ2-2	16	NA	TRBV11-2	few
TGTGCCAGCTCACCCGAGACACCTTACTCTGGAAACACCATATATTTT	CASSPETPYSGNTIYF	TRBJ1-3	16	NA	TRBV18	NA
TGTGCCATCAGTGGGGGGACAGGCAATCAGCCCCAGCATTTT	CAISGGTGNQPQHF	TRBJ1-5	14	TRBD1	TRBV10-3	NA
TGTGCCAGTACCTTTACAACTAATGAAAAACTGTTTTTT	CASTFTTNEKLFF	TRBJ1-4	13	NA	TRBV19	NA
TGTGCCAGCAGCTTAGTAGGGTCCGCCGGGATATACAATGAGCAGTTCTTC	CASSLVGSAGIYNEQFF	TRBJ2-1	17	NA	TRBV11-2	NA
TGTGCCAGCAGTTATGCGGGCGGGACTGCAAAGACCGGGGAGCTGTTTTTT	CASSYAGGTAKTGELFF	TRBJ2-2	17	NA	TRBV6-2/TRBV6-3	NA